The clone carrying this T cell receptor beta chain was observed a few times. The antigen remains undetermined. TCRdb itself ran the reads through MiXCR, one entry per CDR3 protein. This table has fewer than 1,000,000 distinct CDR3 sequences, roughly 30% appearing once. The CDR3 is 13 amino acids. Germline values: CDR1 SNHLY, CDR2 FYNNEI. The junction had 7 bases not matched to a gene; V was cut back by 8 bases and J by 5 bases. These data originate in a study of T cell repertoires in cytomegalovirus infection. Whole-study context: TCR beta signatures that were public indicated CMV infection and matching HLA type.

Study-level points and caveats: Ex vivo, HLA-C-restricted CMV-specific TCR beta clonotypes prevailed over the rest of the response.

Source: cultured CD8+ T cells from PBMCs, taken from culture after CMV antigen stimulation. The TCR originated in a human donor in good health (CMV status not recorded). Some clones in this sample may be carry-over from other donors' samples. This chain connects TRBV2 to TRBJ1-1, with 8 positions matching TRBD1. This CDR3 reads CASPTGVRTEAFF. CDR3 nucleotides: TGTGCCAGCCCGACAGGGGTGAGGACTGAAGCTTTCTTT.